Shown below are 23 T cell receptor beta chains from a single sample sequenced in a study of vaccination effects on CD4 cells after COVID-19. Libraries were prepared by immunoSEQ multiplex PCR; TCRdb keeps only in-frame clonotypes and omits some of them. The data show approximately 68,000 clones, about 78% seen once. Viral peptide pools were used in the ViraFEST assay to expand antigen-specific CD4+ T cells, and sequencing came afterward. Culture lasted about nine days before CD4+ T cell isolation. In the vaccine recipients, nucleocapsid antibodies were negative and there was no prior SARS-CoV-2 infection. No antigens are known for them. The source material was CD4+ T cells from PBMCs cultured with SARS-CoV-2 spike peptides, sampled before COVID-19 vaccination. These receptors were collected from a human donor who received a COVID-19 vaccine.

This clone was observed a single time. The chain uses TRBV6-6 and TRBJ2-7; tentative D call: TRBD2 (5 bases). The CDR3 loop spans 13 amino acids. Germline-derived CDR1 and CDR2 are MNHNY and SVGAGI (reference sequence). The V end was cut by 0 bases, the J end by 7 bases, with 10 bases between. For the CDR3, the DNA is TGTGCCAGCAGTTACTCGGACTTTACGGAGCAGTACGTC. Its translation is CASSYSDFTEQYV.

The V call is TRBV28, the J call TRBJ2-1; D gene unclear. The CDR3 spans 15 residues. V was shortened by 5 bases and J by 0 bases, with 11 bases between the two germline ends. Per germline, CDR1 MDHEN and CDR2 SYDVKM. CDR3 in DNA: TGTGCCAGCAGTCCACACCGAAGCTCCTACAATGAGCAGTTCTTC. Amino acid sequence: CASSPHRSSYNEQFF.

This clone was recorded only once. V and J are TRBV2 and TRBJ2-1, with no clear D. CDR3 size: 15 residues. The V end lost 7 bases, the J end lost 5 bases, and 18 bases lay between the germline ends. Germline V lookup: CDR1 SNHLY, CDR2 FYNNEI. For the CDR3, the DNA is TGTGCCAGCATTGACACTAATTCCTATAACAATGAGCAGTTCTTC. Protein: CASIDTNSYNNEQFF.

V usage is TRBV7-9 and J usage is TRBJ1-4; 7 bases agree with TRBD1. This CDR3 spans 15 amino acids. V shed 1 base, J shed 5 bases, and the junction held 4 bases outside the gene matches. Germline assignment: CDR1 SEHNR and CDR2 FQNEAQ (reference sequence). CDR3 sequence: CASSLVQGLNEKLFF. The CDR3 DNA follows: TGTGCCAGCAGCTTAGTACAGGGGCTCAATGAAAAACTGTTTTTT.

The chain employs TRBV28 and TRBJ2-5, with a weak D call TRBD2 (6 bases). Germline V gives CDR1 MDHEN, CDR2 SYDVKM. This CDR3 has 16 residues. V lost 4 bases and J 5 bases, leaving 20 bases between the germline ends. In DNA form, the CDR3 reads TGTGCCAGCAGTTCAGTCGGGGCTAGCGCTTTGGAGACCCAGTACTTC. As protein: CASSSVGASALETQYF.

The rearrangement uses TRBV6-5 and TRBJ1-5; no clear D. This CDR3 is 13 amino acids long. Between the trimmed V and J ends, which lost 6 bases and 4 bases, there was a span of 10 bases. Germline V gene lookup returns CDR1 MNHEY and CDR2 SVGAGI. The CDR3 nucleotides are TGTGCCAGCAGGGACCGACAAAATCAGCCCCAGCATTTT. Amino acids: CASRDRQNQPQHF.

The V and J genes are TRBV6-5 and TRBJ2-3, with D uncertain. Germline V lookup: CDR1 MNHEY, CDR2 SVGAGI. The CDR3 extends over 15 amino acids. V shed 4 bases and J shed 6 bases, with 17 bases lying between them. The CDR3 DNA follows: TGTGCCAGCAGTTCCCAGTCGGCCCACGGGGATACGCAGTATTTT. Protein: CASSSQSAHGDTQYF.

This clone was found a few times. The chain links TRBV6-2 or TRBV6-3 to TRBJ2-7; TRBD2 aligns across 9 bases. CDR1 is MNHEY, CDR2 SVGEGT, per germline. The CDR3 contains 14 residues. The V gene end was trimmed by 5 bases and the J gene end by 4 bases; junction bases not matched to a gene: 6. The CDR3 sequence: CASSTGTSQYEQYV. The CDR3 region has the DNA TGTGCCAGCAGTACCGGGACTAGCCAATACGAGCAGTACGTC.

CDR3 sequence: CASSLARDRATDTQYF. For the CDR3, the DNA is TGTGCCAGCAGCTTAGCGCGAGACAGGGCCACAGATACGCAGTATTTT. The genes are TRBV7-8 and TRBJ2-3; 7 nucleotides match TRBD1. This CDR3 is built from 16 residues. The germline CDR1 and CDR2 sequences are SGHVS and FQNEAQ. Trimming took 0 bases from V and 2 from J; bases not matched to a gene: 5.

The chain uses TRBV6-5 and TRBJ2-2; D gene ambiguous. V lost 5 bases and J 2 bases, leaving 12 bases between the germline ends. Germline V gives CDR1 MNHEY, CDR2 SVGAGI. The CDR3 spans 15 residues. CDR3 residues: CASSPRYANTGELFF. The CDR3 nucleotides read TGTGCCAGCAGTCCCCGGTACGCTAACACCGGGGAGCTGTTTTTT.

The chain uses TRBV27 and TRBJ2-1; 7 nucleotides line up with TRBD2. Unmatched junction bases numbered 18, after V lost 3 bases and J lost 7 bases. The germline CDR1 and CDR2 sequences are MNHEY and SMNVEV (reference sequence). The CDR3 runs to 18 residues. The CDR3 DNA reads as TGTGCCAGCAGTTTGGCCCTGTGGGGTCAGCGGGGTTCGAATGAGCAGTTCTTC. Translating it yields CASSLALWGQRGSNEQFF.

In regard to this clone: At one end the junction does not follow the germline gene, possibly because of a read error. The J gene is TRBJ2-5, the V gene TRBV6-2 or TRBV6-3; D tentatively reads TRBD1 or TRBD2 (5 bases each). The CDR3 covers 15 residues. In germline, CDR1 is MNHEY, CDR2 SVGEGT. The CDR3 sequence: CASSSSGTLQGTQYF. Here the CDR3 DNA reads TGTGCCAGCAGTTCTTCAGGGACCCTCCAAGGGACCCAGTACTTC.

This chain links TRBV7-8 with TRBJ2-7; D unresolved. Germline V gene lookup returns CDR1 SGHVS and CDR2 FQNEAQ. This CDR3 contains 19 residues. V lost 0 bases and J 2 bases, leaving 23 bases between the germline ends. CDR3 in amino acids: CASSLAVIGRAETPYEQYV. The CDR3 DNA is TGTGCCAGCAGCTTAGCAGTGATAGGACGCGCAGAAACCCCCTACGAGCAGTACGTC.

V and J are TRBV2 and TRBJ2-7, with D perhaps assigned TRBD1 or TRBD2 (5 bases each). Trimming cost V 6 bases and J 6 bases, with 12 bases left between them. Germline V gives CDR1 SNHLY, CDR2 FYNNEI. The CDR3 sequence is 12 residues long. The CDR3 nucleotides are TGTGCCAGCAGGAGGGGTCTGGGCGAGCAGTACGTC. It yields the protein CASRRGLGEQYV.

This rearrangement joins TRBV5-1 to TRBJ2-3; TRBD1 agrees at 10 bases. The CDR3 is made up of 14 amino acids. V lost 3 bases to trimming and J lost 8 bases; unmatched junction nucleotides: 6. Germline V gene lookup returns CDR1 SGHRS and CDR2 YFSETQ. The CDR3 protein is CASSSVDRGGTQYF. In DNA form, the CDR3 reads TGCGCCAGCAGCTCAGTGGACAGGGGGGGTACGCAGTATTTT.

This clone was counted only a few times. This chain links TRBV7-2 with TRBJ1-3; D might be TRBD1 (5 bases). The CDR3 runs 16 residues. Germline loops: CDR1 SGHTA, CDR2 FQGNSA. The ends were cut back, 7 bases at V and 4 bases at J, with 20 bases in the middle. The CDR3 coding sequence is TGTGCCAGCACCCTTAGGGGCCGGGGTCAAGGAAACACCATATATTTT. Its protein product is CASTLRGRGQGNTIYF.

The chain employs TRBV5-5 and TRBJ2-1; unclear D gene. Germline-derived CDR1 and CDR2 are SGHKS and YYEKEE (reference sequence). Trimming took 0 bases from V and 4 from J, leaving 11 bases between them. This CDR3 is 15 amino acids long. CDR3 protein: CASSLAGAVYNEQFF. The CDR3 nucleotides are TGTGCCAGCAGCTTGGCCGGAGCCGTTTACAATGAGCAGTTCTTC.

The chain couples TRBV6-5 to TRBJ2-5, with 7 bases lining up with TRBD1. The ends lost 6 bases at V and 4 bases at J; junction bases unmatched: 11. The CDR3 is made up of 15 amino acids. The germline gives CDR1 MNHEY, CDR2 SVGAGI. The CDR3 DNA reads TGTGCCAGCAGGGACTGGGACAGATGGGCAGAGACCCAGTACTTC. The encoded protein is CASRDWDRWAETQYF.

CDR3 sequence reads: CSAIFGYTF. Here the CDR3 DNA reads TGCAGTGCTATTTTTGGCTACACCTTC. The rearrangement joins TRBV20-1 to TRBJ1-2; D ambiguous. The CDR3 is 9 amino acids. Germline values: CDR1 DFQATT, CDR2 SNEGSKA (reference sequence). The ends were cut back, 4 bases at V and 7 bases at J, with 4 bases in the middle.

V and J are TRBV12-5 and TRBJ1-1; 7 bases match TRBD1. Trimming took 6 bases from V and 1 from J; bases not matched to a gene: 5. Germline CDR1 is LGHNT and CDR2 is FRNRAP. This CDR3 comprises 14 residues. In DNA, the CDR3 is TGTGCTAGTGGACCTGGACAGGAGAACACTGAAGCTTTCTTT. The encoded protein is CASGPGQENTEAFF.

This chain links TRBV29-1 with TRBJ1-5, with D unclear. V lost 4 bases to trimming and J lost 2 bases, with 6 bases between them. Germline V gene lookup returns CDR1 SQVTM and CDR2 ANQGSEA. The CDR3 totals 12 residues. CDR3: CSVVWGNQPQHF. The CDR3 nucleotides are TGCAGCGTTGTTTGGGGCAATCAGCCCCAGCATTTT.

The CDR3 DNA reads as TGTGCCAGCTCACCCTACGGGGGGGAAGCTTTCTTT. Protein product: CASSPYGGEAFF. The chain has TRBV18 and TRBJ1-1, with D tentatively TRBD1 (5 bases). The V gene's germline CDR1 is KGHSH and CDR2 LQKENI. This CDR3 has 12 amino acids. V was trimmed by 3 bases and J by 8 bases, leaving 10 bases between them. The full variable domain, with the rest looked up from reference TRBV18 and TRBJ1-1, is NAGVMQNPRHLVRRRGQEARLRCSPMKGHSHVYWYRQLPEEGLKFMVYLQKENIIDESGMPKERFSAEFPKEGPSILRIQQVVRGDSAAYFCASSPYGGEAFFGQGTRLTVV.

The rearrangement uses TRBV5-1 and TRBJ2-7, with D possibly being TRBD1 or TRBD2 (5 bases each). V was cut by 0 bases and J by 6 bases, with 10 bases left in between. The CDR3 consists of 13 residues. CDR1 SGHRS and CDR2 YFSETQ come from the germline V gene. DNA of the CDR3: TGCGCCAGCAGCTTGGCCGAGGGGAGCGAGCAGTACGTC. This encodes CASSLAEGSEQYV.